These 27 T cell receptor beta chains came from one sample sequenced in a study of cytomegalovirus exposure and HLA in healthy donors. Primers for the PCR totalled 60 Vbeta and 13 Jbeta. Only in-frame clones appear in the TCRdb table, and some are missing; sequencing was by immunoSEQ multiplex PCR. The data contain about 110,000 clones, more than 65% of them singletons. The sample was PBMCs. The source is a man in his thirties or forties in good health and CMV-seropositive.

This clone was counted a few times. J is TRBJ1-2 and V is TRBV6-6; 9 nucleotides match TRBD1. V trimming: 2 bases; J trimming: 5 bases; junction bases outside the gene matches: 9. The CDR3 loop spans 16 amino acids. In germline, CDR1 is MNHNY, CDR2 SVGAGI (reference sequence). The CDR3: CASSYANRGQEYGYTF. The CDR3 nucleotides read TGTGCCAGCAGTTACGCGAACAGGGGGCAGGAGTATGGCTACACCTTC.

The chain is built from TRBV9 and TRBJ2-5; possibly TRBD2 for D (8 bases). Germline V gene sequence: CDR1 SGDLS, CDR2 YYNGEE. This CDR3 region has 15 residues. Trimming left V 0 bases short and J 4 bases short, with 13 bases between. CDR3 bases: TGTGCCAGCAGCGTAGCGGGAGGGGGCACAGAGACCCAGTACTTC. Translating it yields CASSVAGGGTETQYF.

CDR3 residues: CASSLDGGSYNEQFF. CDR3 bases: TGTGCCAGCAGCTTAGACGGGGGGAGCTACAATGAGCAGTTCTTC. The V call is TRBV7-9, the J call TRBJ2-1; 7 bases agree with TRBD2. The CDR3 runs 15 residues. The germline CDR1 and CDR2 sequences are SEHNR and FQNEAQ (reference sequence). V was pared by 1 base and J by 3 bases, with 3 bases of the junction left unmatched.

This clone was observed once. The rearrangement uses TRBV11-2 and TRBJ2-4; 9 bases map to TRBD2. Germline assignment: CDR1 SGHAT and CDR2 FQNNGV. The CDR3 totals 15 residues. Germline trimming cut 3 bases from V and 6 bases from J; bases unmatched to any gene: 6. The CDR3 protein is CASSLSGGGGNIQYF. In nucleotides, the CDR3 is TGTGCCAGCAGCTTGTCTGGCGGGGGGGGAAACATTCAGTACTTC. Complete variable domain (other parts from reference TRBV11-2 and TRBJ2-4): EAGVAQSPRYKIIEKRQSVAFWCNPISGHATLYWYQQILGQGPKLLIQFQNNGVVDDSQLPKDRFSAERLKGVDSTLKIQPAKLEDSAVYLCASSLSGGGGNIQYFGAGTRLSVL.

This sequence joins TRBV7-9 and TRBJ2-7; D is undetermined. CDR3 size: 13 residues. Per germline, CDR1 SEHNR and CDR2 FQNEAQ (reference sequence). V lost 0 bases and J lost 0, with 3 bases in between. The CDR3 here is CASSLAASYEQYF. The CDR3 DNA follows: TGTGCCAGCAGCTTAGCAGCCTCCTACGAGCAGTACTTC.

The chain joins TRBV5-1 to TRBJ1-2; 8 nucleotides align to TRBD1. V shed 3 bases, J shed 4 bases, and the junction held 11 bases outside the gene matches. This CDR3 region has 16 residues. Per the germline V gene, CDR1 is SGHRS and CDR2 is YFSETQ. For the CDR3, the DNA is TGCGCCAGCAGCTCCACCCCGGACAGGGCTACCTATGGCTACACCTTC. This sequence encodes CASSSTPDRATYGYTF.

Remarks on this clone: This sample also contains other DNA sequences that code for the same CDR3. CDR3 protein: CASSSPAGGNIYGYTF. The CDR3 coding sequence is TGTGCCAGTTCCTCCCCCGCGGGGGGAAACATCTATGGCTACACCTTC. The genes are TRBV19 and TRBJ1-2, with D possibly TRBD1 on 5 matching bases. V was shortened by 8 bases and J by 4 bases, with 23 bases between the two germline ends. Germline lookup yields CDR1 LNHDA and CDR2 SQIVND (reference sequence). The CDR3 runs 16 residues.

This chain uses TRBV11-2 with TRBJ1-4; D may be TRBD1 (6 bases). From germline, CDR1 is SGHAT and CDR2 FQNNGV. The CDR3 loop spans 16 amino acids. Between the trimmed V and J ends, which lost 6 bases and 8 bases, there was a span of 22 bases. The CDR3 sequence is CASSVAVGWGGEKLFF. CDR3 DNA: TGTGCCAGCAGTGTCGCCGTCGGATGGGGGGGCGAAAAACTGTTTTTT.

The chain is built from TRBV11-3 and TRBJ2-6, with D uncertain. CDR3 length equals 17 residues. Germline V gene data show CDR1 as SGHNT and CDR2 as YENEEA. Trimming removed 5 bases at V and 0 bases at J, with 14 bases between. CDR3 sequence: CASSPRLLLSGANVLTF. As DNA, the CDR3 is TGTGCCAGCAGCCCTCGACTTCTTCTCTCTGGGGCCAACGTCCTGACTTTC. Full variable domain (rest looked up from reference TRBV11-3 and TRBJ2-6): EAGVVQSPRYKIIEKKQPVAFWCNPISGHNTLYWYLQNLGQGPELLIRYENEEAVDDSQLPKDRFSAERLKGVDSTLKIQPAELGDSAVYLCASSPRLLLSGANVLTFGAGSRLTVL.

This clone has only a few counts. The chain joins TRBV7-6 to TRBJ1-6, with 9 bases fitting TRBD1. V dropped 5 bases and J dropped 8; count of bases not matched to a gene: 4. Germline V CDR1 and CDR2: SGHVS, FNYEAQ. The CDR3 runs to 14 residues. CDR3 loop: CASSATGGDSPLHF. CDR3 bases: TGTGCCAGCAGCGCGACAGGGGGTGATTCACCCCTCCACTTT.

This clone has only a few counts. CDR3 bases: TGTGCCAGCAGCGCGGGACAGGGGTCCTACAATGAGCAGTTCTTC. This translates into CASSAGQGSYNEQFF. The genes are TRBV5-4 and TRBJ2-1; TRBD1 aligns across 10 bases. This CDR3 region has 15 residues. Per germline, CDR1 SGHNT and CDR2 YYREEE (reference sequence). With 4 bases clipped from V and 1 base from J, the junction kept 2 bases outside the gene matches.

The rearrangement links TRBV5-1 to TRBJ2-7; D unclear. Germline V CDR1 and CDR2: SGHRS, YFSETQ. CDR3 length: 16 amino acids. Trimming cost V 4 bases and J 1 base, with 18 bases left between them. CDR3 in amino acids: CASSPRRESLSYEQYF. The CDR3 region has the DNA TGCGCCAGCAGCCCCCGCCGCGAGTCGCTGTCCTACGAGCAGTACTTC.

CDR3 DNA sequence: TGTGCCACCAGCAGAGGTAGCGGGGTGTCAGATACGCAGTATTTT. Translating it yields CATSRGSGVSDTQYF. The chain has TRBV15 and TRBJ2-3; 8 bases line up with TRBD2. The V segment lost 1 base and the J segment 4 bases; nucleotides outside the gene matches: 4. This CDR3 region has 15 residues. CDR1 is LNHNV, CDR2 YYDKDF, per germline (reference sequence).

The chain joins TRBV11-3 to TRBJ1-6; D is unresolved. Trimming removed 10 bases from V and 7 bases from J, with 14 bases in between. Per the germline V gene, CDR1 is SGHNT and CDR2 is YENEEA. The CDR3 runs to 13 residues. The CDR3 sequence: CATSDSDNSPLHF. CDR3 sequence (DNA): TGTGCCACTTCGGACTCGGACAATTCACCCCTCCACTTT.

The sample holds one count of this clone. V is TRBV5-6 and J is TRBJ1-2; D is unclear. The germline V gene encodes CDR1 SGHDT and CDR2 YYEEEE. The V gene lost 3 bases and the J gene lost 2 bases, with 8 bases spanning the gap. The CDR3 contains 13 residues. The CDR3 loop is CASSSSPNYGYTF. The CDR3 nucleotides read TGTGCCAGCAGCTCCTCTCCGAACTATGGCTACACCTTC.

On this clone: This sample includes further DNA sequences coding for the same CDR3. The CDR3 region is CATSRQGREQFF. CDR3 sequence (DNA): TGTGCCACCAGCAGACAAGGGAGGGAGCAGTTCTTC. The rearrangement links TRBV15 to TRBJ2-1, with D perhaps TRBD2 (6 bases). The germline CDR1 and CDR2 sequences are LNHNV and YYDKDF (reference sequence). The V and J ends lost 2 bases and 10 bases respectively, with 9 bases between them. This CDR3 contains 12 residues.

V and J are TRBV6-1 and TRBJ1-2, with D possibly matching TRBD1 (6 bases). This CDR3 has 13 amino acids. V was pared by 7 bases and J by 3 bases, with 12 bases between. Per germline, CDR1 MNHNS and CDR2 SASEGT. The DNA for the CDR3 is TGTGCCAGCACGAGGGACACGGACTATGGCTACACCTTC. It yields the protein CASTRDTDYGYTF.

DNA for the CDR3: TGTGCCTGGAGTTCCTGGACAGTGAGGGCTGAAGCTTTCTTT. It yields the protein CAWSSWTVRAEAFF. The rearrangement links TRBV30 to TRBJ1-1, with D perhaps TRBD1 (6 bases). The length of the CDR3 is 14 residues. The germline V and J ends were trimmed by 2 bases and 6 bases, with 16 bases remaining between them. Germline CDR1 GTSNPN, CDR2 SVGIG (reference sequence).

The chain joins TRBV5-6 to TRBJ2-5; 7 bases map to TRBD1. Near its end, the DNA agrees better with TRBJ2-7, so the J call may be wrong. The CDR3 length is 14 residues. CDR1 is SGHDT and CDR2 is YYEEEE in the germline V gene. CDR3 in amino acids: CASSLGQGAYEQYF. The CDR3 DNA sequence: TGTGCCAGCAGCTTGGGGCAGGGGGCCTACGAGCAGTACTTC.

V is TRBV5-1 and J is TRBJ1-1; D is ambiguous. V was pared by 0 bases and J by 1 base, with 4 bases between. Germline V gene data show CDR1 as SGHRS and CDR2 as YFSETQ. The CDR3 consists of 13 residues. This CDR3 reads CASSLGGNTEAFF. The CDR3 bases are TGCGCCAGCAGCTTGGGAGGGAACACTGAAGCTTTCTTT.

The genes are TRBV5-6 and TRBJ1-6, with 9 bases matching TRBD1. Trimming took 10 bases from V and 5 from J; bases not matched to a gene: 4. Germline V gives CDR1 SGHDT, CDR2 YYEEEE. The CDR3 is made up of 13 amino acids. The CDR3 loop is CAAGTGHNSPLHF. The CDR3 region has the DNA TGTGCCGCGGGGACAGGGCATAATTCACCCCTCCACTTT.

The CDR3 region has the DNA TGTGCCAGCAGCACTTGGACAGGGCGGCCTGAAGCTTTCTTT. Translated, it gives CASSTWTGRPEAFF. The genes are TRBV5-5 and TRBJ1-1; 8 bases match TRBD1. Germline loops: CDR1 SGHKS, CDR2 YYEKEE (reference sequence). V shed 4 bases, J shed 6 bases, and the junction held 8 bases outside the gene matches. CDR3 size: 14 residues.

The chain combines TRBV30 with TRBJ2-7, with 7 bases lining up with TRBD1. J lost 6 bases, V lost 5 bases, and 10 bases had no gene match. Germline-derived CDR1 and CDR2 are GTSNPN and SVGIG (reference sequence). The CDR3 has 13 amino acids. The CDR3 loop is CAWANRGTSEQYF. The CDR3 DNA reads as TGTGCCTGGGCAAACAGGGGAACGAGCGAGCAGTACTTC.

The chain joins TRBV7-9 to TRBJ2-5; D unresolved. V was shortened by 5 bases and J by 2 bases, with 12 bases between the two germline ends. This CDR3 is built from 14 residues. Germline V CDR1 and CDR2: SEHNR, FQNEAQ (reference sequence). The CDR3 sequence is CASSPQNGQETQYF. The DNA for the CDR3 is TGTGCCAGCAGCCCACAGAACGGACAAGAGACCCAGTACTTC.

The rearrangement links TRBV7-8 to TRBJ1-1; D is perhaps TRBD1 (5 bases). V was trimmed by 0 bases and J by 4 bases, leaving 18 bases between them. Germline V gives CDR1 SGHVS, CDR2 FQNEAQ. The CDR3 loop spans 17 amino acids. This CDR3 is CASSLAGGTRSGTEAFF. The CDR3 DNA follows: TGTGCCAGCAGCTTAGCGGGGGGTACCAGATCGGGCACTGAAGCTTTCTTT.

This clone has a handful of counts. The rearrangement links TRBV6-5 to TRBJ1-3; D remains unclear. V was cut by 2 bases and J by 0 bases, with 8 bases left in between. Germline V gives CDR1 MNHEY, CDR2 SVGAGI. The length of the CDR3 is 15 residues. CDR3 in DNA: TGTGCCAGCAGTTACGGCCTCGACTCTGGAAACACCATATATTTT. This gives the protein CASSYGLDSGNTIYF.

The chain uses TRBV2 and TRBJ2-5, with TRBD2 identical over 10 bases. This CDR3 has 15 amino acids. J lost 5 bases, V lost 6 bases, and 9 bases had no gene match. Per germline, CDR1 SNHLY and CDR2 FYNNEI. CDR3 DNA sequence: TGTGCCAGCAGCGAAACTAGCGGGGTAGGGGAGACCCAGTACTTC. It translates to CASSETSGVGETQYF.